This T cell receptor beta chain was sequenced during a study of cytomegalovirus exposure and HLA in healthy donors. Study findings and constraints: Per a prior analysis, the majority of TCR beta V segments were productive roughly 87% or roughly 30% of the time.

The germline V gene has CDR1 SGHTA and CDR2 FQGNSA. This CDR3 is 17 amino acids long. V lost 3 bases and J lost 7; bases outside the gene matches: 11. This clone was observed a handful of times. Its antigen remains unknown. Vbeta (60) and Jbeta (13) primers were used in the PCR. Profiling relied on immunoSEQ multiplex PCR, and the TCRdb table lists in-frame clones only, not all of them. In the table there are roughly 150,000 clones, over 75% of which are singletons. This receptor was taken from a male donor in good health and CMV-seronegative. The sequenced sample was PBMCs. The V gene is TRBV7-2, the J gene TRBJ2-1; 11 bases line up with TRBD2. The CDR3 here is CASSFDLSGRARNEQFF. The CDR3 DNA is TGTGCCAGCAGCTTCGACCTTAGCGGGAGGGCCAGGAATGAGCAGTTCTTC.